These 5 T cell receptor beta chains share one sample of origin, sequenced in a study of PD-L1 blockade in urothelial cancer. The protocol was immunoSEQ multiplex PCR, while the TCRdb copy is restricted to in-frame clones and leaves out a portion. This table holds roughly 63,000 clones, roughly 79% found once. Time point of the sample: pretreatment peripheral blood. Material: PBMCs, obtained around atezolizumab (anti-PD-L1) treatment. These TCRs come from a man in his sixties or seventies with urothelial cancer.

The rearrangement joins TRBV10-1 to TRBJ2-7; a possible D gene is TRBD2 (5 bases). V was pared by 8 bases and J by 7 bases, with 12 bases between. The CDR3 sequence is 11 residues long. Germline CDR1 reads WNHNN; CDR2 reads SYGVQD (reference sequence). The CDR3 region has the DNA TGCGCCAGCGGCACCTCGGGGGAGCAGTACTTC. As protein: CASGTSGEQYF.

The chain combines TRBV13 with TRBJ2-5; 8 bases map to TRBD1. The CDR3 has 14 amino acids. Germline V lookup: CDR1 PRHDT, CDR2 FYEKMQ (reference sequence). V was pared by 4 bases and J by 2 bases, with 3 bases of the junction left unmatched. CDR3 coding DNA: TGTGCCAGCAGCTCCAGGGGGCCTCAAGAGACCCAGTACTTC. This gives the protein CASSSRGPQETQYF.

V gene TRBV6-6 combines with J gene TRBJ1-2, with D perhaps TRBD1 (6 bases). The V gene lost 6 bases and the J gene lost 1 base, with 15 bases spanning the gap. The CDR3 runs 15 residues. Germline V gives CDR1 MNHNY, CDR2 SVGAGI (reference sequence). The CDR3 region has the DNA TGTGCCAGCAGCCCTTCAGGGGTTCTTAACTATGGCTACACCTTC. Amino acids: CASSPSGVLNYGYTF.

V is TRBV5-6 and J is TRBJ1-6, with unresolved D. CDR1 and CDR2 from the germline V gene are SGHDT and YYEEEE. The CDR3 runs 13 residues. Trimming pared 1 base from V and 10 bases from J, leaving 9 bases between. CDR3 coding DNA: TGTGCCAGCAGCTTGTTCGGAGGATCACCCCTCCACTTT. Amino acids: CASSLFGGSPLHF.

This clone was observed a few times. This chain uses TRBV7-6 with TRBJ2-5; 7 nucleotides line up with TRBD2. The CDR3 spans 14 residues. J gave up 1 base and V 5 bases, and 4 bases lay outside the gene matches. CDR1 and CDR2 from the germline V gene are SGHVS and FNYEAQ. CDR3: CASSPGRVQETQYF. CDR3 bases: TGTGCCAGCAGCCCGGGGAGGGTCCAAGAGACCCAGTACTTC.